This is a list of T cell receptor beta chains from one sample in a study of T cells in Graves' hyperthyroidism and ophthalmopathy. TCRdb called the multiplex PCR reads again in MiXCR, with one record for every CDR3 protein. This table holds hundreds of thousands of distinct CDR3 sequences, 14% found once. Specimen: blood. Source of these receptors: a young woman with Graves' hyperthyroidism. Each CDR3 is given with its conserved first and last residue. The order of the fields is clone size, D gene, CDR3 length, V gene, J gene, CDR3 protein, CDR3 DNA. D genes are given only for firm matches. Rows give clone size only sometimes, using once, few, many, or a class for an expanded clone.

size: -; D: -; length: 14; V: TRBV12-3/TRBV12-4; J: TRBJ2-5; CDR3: CASSPGTAQEAQYF; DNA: TGTGCCAGCAGCCCCGGGACGGCGCAAGAGGCCCAGTACTTC
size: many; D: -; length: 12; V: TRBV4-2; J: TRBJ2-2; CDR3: CASSPSSGELFF; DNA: TGTGCCAGCAGCCCGAGTTCCGGGGAGCTGTTTTTT
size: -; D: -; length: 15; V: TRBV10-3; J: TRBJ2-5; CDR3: CATVEDGSIAETQYF; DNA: TGTGCCACGGTCGAGGACGGGAGTATCGCAGAGACCCAGTACTTC
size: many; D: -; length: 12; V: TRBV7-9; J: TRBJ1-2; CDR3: CASSPLENGYTF; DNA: TGTGCCAGCAGCCCGCTCGAGAATGGCTACACCTTC
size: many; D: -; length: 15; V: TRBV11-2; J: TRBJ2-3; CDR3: CASSLTGQPSDTQYF; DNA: TGTGCCAGCAGCTTAACTGGTCAGCCCTCGGATACGCAGTATTTT
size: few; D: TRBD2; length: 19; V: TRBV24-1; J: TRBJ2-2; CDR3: CATSDSTSGSSRNTGELFF; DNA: TGTGCCACCAGTGATTCAACTAGCGGGAGTAGTAGGAACACCGGGGAGCTGTTTTTT
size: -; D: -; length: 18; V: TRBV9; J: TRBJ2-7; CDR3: CASSRGLTTAGGFGEQYF; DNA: TGTGCCAGCAGCCGAGGACTCACGACTGCTGGGGGGTTTGGCGAGCAGTACTTC
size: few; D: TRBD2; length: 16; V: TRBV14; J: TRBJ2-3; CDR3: CASSQGGGTTPDTQYF; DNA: TGTGCCAGCAGCCAAGGGGGGGGTACTACGCCAGATACGCAGTATTTT
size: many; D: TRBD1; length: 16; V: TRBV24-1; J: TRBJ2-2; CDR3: CATSDLQGASTGELFF; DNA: TGTGCCACCAGTGATCTACAGGGGGCGAGCACCGGGGAGCTGTTTTTT
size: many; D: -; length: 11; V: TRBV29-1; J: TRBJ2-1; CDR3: CSGGSYNEQFF; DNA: TGCAGCGGTGGATCCTACAATGAGCAGTTCTTC
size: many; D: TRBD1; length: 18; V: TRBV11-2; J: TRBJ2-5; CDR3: CASSLRVSAGGWVETQYF; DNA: TGTGCCAGCAGCTTAAGAGTTAGTGCAGGGGGCTGGGTGGAGACCCAGTACTTC
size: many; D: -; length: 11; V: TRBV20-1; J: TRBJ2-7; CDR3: CSVPGPYEQYF; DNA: TGCAGTGTACCAGGGCCCTACGAGCAGTACTTC
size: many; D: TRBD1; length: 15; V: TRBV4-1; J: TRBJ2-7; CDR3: CASSQARDSSYEQYF; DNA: TGCGCCAGCAGCCAAGCCCGGGACAGCTCCTACGAGCAGTACTTC
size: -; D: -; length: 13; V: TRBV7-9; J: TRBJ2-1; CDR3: CASSFPTHNEQFF; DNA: TGTGCCAGCAGCTTCCCAACTCATAATGAGCAGTTCTTC
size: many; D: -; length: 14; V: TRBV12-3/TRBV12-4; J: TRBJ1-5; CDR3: CASRGRGANQPQHF; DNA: TGTGCCAGCAGGGGCAGGGGTGCCAATCAGCCCCAGCATTTT
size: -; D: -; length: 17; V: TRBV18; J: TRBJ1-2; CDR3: CASSPNLTPGANYGYTF; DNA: TGTGCCAGCTCACCAAACCTTACCCCCGGCGCTAACTATGGCTACACCTTC
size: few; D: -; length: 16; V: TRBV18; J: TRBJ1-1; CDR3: CASSLLSEDLNTEAFF; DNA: TGTGCCAGCTCACTCCTGTCGGAGGACCTGAACACTGAAGCTTTCTTT
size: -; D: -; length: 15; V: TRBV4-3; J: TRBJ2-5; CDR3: CASSQEPGLKETQYF; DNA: TGCGCCAGCAGCCAAGAACCGGGACTTAAAGAGACCCAGTACTTC
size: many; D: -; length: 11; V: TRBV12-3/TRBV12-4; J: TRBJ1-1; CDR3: CASSDPLTAFF; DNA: TGTGCCAGCAGTGACCCGTTGACCGCTTTCTTT
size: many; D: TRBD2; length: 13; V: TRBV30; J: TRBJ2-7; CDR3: CAWTTSGRMEQYF; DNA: TGTGCCTGGACTACTAGCGGGAGGATGGAGCAGTACTTC
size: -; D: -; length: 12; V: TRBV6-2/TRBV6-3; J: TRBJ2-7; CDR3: CASSYGVVEQYF; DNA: TGTGCCAGCAGTTACGGGGTAGTCGAGCAGTACTTC
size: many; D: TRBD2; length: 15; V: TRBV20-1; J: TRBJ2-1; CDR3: CSAPWGLAGYNEQFF; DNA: TGCAGTGCCCCTTGGGGACTAGCGGGGTACAATGAGCAGTTCTTC
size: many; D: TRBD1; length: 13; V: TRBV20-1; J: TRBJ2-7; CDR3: CSASGTEPYEQYF; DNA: TGCAGTGCTAGCGGGACAGAACCCTACGAGCAGTACTTC
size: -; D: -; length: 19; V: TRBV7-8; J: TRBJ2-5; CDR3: CASSTPPGAQGRRGETQYF; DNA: TGTGCCAGCAGCACGCCCCCGGGGGCTCAAGGTCGGCGAGGAGAGACCCAGTACTTC
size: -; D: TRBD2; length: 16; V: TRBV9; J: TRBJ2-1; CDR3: CASSVTSGGGYNEQFF; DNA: TGTGCCAGCAGCGTGACTAGCGGAGGGGGATACAATGAGCAGTTCTTC
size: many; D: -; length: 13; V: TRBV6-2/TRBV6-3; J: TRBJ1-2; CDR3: CASTPGPGYGYTF; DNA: TGTGCCAGCACGCCGGGGCCGGGGTATGGCTACACCTTC
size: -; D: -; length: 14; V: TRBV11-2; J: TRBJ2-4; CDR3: CASSLGLIKTIQYF; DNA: TGTGCCAGCAGCTTAGGACTAATCAAAACCATTCAGTACTTC
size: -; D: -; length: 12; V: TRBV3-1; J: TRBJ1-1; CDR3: CASSQVIGEAFF; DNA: TGTGCCAGCAGCCAAGTCATAGGCGAAGCTTTCTTT
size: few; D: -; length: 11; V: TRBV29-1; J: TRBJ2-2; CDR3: CSVGTIGELFF; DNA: TGCAGCGTTGGGACTATCGGGGAGCTGTTTTTT
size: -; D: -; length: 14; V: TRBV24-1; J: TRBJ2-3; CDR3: CATSDFRLTDTQYF; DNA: TGTGCCACCAGTGATTTCCGCCTGACAGATACGCAGTATTTT
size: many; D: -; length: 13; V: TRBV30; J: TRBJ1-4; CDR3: CAWRRLTNEKLFF; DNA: TGTGCCTGGCGTAGGCTGACTAATGAAAAACTGTTTTTT
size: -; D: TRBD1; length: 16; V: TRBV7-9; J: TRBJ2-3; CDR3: CASSFRTGGLRDTQYF; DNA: TGTGCCAGCAGCTTTCGGACAGGGGGTCTTCGAGATACGCAGTATTTT
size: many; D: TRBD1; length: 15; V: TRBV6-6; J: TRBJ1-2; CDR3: CASSYSPTGRDGYTF; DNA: TGTGCCAGCAGTTACTCGCCGACAGGGAGGGATGGCTACACCTTC
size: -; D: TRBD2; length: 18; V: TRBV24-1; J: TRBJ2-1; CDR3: CATSEGLADFPSYNEQFF; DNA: TGTGCCACCAGTGAGGGACTAGCGGATTTTCCCTCCTACAATGAGCAGTTCTTC
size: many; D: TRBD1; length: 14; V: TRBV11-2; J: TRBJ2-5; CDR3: CASSPKQGEETQYF; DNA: TGTGCCAGCAGCCCTAAACAGGGGGAAGAGACCCAGTACTTC
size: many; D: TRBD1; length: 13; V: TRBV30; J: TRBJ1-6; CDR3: CAWMGQSNSPLHF; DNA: TGTGCCTGGATGGGACAGTCAAATTCACCCCTCCACTTT
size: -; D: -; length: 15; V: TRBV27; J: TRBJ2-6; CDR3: CASSLRRSGANVLTF; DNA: TGTGCCAGCAGTTTAAGAAGGTCTGGGGCCAACGTCCTGACTTTC
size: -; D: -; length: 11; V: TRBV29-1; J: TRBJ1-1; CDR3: CSVDKNTEAFF; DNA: TGCAGCGTTGACAAAAACACTGAAGCTTTCTTT
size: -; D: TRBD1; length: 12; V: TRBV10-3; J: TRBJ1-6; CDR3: CAISPGQGTLHF; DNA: TGTGCCATCAGCCCCGGACAGGGAACCCTCCACTTT